The 30 T cell receptor beta chains in this list originate from one sample, sequenced in a study of T cell responses to AZD1222 COVID-19 vaccine. Generated by immunoSEQ multiplex PCR, the TCRdb table keeps only in-frame clones and is missing some. Of 140,000 to 150,000 clones in the sample, approximately 91% were seen once. The material was peripheral blood, obtained 28 days after the second AZD1222 dose. These receptors were obtained from an adult who received the AZD1222 COVID-19 vaccine.

The chain carries TRBV28 and TRBJ2-7, with 11 bases matching TRBD2. The CDR3 spans 16 residues. The trim removed 2 bases at V and 7 bases at J, leaving 10 bases unmatched. Germline-derived CDR1 and CDR2 are MDHEN and SYDVKM. CDR3 sequence (DNA): TGTGCCAGCAGTTTAGGGGTAGCGGGAGGGCTTGGGGAGCAGTACTTC. Protein product: CASSLGVAGGLGEQYF.

The chain links TRBV5-1 to TRBJ2-1, with 8 bases identical to TRBD1. Looked up from germline, CDR1 is SGHRS and CDR2 is YFSETQ. The V segment lost 4 bases and the J segment 8 bases; nucleotides outside the gene matches: 14. CDR3 length equals 16 residues. The chain's CDR3 is CASSPLTGAFRDEQFF. CDR3 DNA sequence: TGCGCCAGCAGCCCCCTGACAGGGGCGTTCCGAGATGAGCAGTTCTTC.

The chain is built from TRBV5-1 and TRBJ2-5; perhaps TRBD1 as D (5 bases). Trimming stripped 1 base from V and 4 bases from J, with 8 bases between. This CDR3 is 13 amino acids long. The germline gives CDR1 SGHRS, CDR2 YFSETQ. Here the CDR3 reads CASSLRGGETQYF. The CDR3 DNA follows: TGCGCCAGCAGCTTGAGGGGTGGAGAGACCCAGTACTTC.

The chain combines TRBV5-1 with TRBJ2-7, with D possibly called TRBD1 or TRBD2 (5 bases each). The CDR3 covers 15 residues. Germline V gene data show CDR1 as SGHRS and CDR2 as YFSETQ. Trimming shortened V by 0 bases and J by 4 bases, and 14 bases separated the two germline ends. The CDR3 here is CASSLALGPQYEQYF. CDR3 DNA: TGCGCCAGCAGCTTGGCCTTGGGACCGCAGTACGAGCAGTACTTC.

This clone has a handful of counts. As DNA, the CDR3 is TGTGCCAGCAGCTTGACTGGGACTACTCGTTACTACAATGAGCAGTTCTTC. Translated, it gives CASSLTGTTRYYNEQFF. The chain carries TRBV5-8 and TRBJ2-1; 7 nucleotides agree with TRBD2. The CDR3 contains 17 residues. CDR1 is SGHTS, CDR2 YDEGEE, per germline. Losses at the gene ends were 1 base for V and 3 bases for J; bases not matched to a gene: 10.

V and J are TRBV2 and TRBJ1-1; D is ambiguous. Between the trimmed V and J ends, which lost 3 bases and 5 bases, there was a span of 16 bases. The germline CDR1 and CDR2 sequences are SNHLY and FYNNEI. CDR3 length: 15 amino acids. CDR3 amino acids: CASSDQWAGDTEAFF. DNA of the CDR3: TGTGCCAGCAGTGACCAGTGGGCCGGGGATACTGAAGCTTTCTTT. Variable domain in full (rest from reference TRBV2 and TRBJ1-1): EPEVTQTPSHQVTQMGQEVILRCVPISNHLYFYWYRQILGQKVEFLVSFYNNEISEKSEIFDDQFSVERPDGSNFTLKIRSTKLEDSAMYFCASSDQWAGDTEAFFGQGTRLTVV.

The chain links TRBV3-1 (or the pseudogene TRBV3-2) to TRBJ2-2; weak D call: TRBD2 (5 bases). V was shortened by 4 bases and J by 2 bases, with 14 bases between the two germline ends. The CDR3 runs to 16 residues. Germline assignment: CDR1 LGHDT and CDR2 YNNKEL (reference sequence). DNA of the CDR3: TGTGCCAGCAGCCTCGGGGTACCCTACAACACCGGGGAGCTGTTTTTT. Its protein is CASSLGVPYNTGELFF.

This clone was picked up a small number of times. The chain combines TRBV27 with TRBJ1-5; weak D call: TRBD1 (5 bases). Germline assignment: CDR1 MNHEY and CDR2 SMNVEV (reference sequence). V was pared by 5 bases and J by 3 bases, with 14 bases between. This CDR3 contains 15 residues. CDR3 coding DNA: TGTGCCAGCAGTCGCGGGCAGGGTAACAATCAGCCCCAGCATTTT. Protein product: CASSRGQGNNQPQHF.

V and J are TRBV5-5 and TRBJ1-4, with unresolved D. Trimming took off 3 bases at V and 0 bases at J, with 6 bases between the two ends. Germline CDR1 and CDR2: SGHKS and YYEKEE (reference sequence). This CDR3 contains 14 residues. The CDR3 nucleotides read TGTGCCAGCAGCTCGGATGCAACTAATGAAAAACTGTTTTTT. Its translation: CASSSDATNEKLFF. The variable domain in full, completed from reference TRBV5-5 and TRBJ1-4, reads DAGVTQSPTHLIKTRGQQVTLRCSPISGHKSVSWYQQVLGQGPQFIFQYYEKEERGRGNFPDRFSARQFPNYSSELNVNALLLGDSALYLCASSSDATNEKLFFGSGTQLSVL.

This chain joins TRBV14 and TRBJ2-1; D not certain. The V and J ends lost 4 bases and 0 bases respectively, with 7 bases between them. Germline values: CDR1 SGHDN, CDR2 FVKESK. The CDR3 consists of 14 residues. The CDR3 region has the DNA TGTGCCAGCAGCCCGTTGGACTCCTACAATGAGCAGTTCTTC. Amino acids: CASSPLDSYNEQFF.

This clone was seen once. The chain recombines TRBV5-1 with TRBJ2-5, with D perhaps given as TRBD1 or TRBD2 (5 bases each). Between the trimmed V and J ends, which lost 2 bases and 2 bases, there was a span of 10 bases. Germline lookup yields CDR1 SGHRS and CDR2 YFSETQ. The CDR3 is 14 residues long. In DNA, the CDR3 is TGCGCCAGCAGCTTTCAGGGACCACAAGAGACCCAGTACTTC. Translating gives CASSFQGPQETQYF.

The rearrangement joins TRBV27 to TRBJ1-4; weak D call: TRBD1 (6 bases). The CDR3 has 14 amino acids. Germline lookup yields CDR1 MNHEY and CDR2 SMNVEV (reference sequence). V lost 4 bases, J lost 7 bases, and 13 bases lay in between. The CDR3 sequence: CASSSRGSGEKLFF. The CDR3 region has the DNA TGTGCCAGCAGTTCCAGGGGAAGCGGTGAAAAACTGTTTTTT.

The chain combines TRBV2 with TRBJ1-2; 12 bases align to TRBD1. The CDR3 length is 18 residues. The germline V gene has CDR1 SNHLY and CDR2 FYNNEI. The J segment lost 0 bases and the V segment lost 7 bases, leaving 12 bases of the junction unmatched. The CDR3 DNA reads TGTGCCAGCAACTTACCGGGACAGGGGGCCATTTCTAACTATGGCTACACCTTC. It is translated as CASNLPGQGAISNYGYTF.

The chain couples TRBV5-1 to TRBJ2-7; D might be TRBD1 (5 bases). The CDR3 extends over 13 amino acids. V was pared by 4 bases and J by 2 bases, with 10 bases between. Germline CDR1 SGHRS, CDR2 YFSETQ. The CDR3, as DNA: TGCGCCAGCAGCGCGACAGAAACCTACGAGCAGTACTTC. Protein product: CASSATETYEQYF. Full variable domain (outside the CDR3, taken from reference TRBV5-1 and TRBJ2-7): KAGVTQTPRYLIKTRGQQVTLSCSPISGHRSVSWYQQTPGQGLQFLFEYFSETQRNKGNFPGRFSGRQFSNSRSEMNVSTLELGDSALYLCASSATETYEQYFGPGTRLTVT.

This chain uses TRBV2 with TRBJ1-2; D perhaps matches TRBD1 (5 bases). CDR1 SNHLY and CDR2 FYNNEI come from the germline V gene. Trimming removed 3 bases from V and 4 bases from J, with 15 bases in between. CDR3 length equals 15 residues. The CDR3 sequence is CASSEGQGGFYGYTF. In DNA form, the CDR3 reads TGTGCCAGCAGTGAGGGGCAGGGAGGGTTCTATGGCTACACCTTC.

V usage is TRBV6-2 or TRBV6-3 and J usage is TRBJ1-5, with 7 nucleotides matching TRBD1. V trimming: 5 bases; J trimming: 1 base; junction bases outside the gene matches: 2. Looked up from germline, CDR1 is MNHEY and CDR2 is SVGEGT. The CDR3 is 14 residues long. The CDR3 protein is CASSPQGSNQPQHF. CDR3 bases: TGTGCCAGCAGTCCACAGGGGAGCAATCAGCCCCAGCATTTT.

The chain is built from TRBV5-1 and TRBJ2-4, with a possible D match to TRBD2 (6 bases). Germline V gene sequence: CDR1 SGHRS, CDR2 YFSETQ. The CDR3 is made up of 14 amino acids. V gave up 1 base and J gave up 7 bases, with 12 bases separating them. The CDR3 DNA reads as TGCGCCAGCAGCTTGACAACTGCGGGGAACATTCAGTACTTC. It yields the protein CASSLTTAGNIQYF.

J is TRBJ2-3 and V is TRBV7-6; TRBD1 matches 7 bases. V trimming: 0 bases; J trimming: 0 bases; junction bases outside the gene matches: 18. Germline loops: CDR1 SGHVS, CDR2 FNYEAQ. The length of the CDR3 is 21 residues. The DNA of the CDR3 is TGTGCCAGCAGCTTAGCCCTGGTGACGGACAGGATGATACCTAGCACAGATACGCAGTATTTT. Residues: CASSLALVTDRMIPSTDTQYF.

CDR3 region: CSETTSGSPDTQYF. As DNA, the CDR3 is TGCAGCGAGACGACTAGCGGGAGCCCAGATACGCAGTATTTT. The chain joins TRBV29-1 to TRBJ2-3; 12 bases fit TRBD2. The V gene end was trimmed by 7 bases and the J gene end by 4 bases; junction bases not matched to a gene: 6. CDR3 length equals 14 residues. In germline, CDR1 is SQVTM, CDR2 ANQGSEA.

This chain links TRBV19 with TRBJ2-7, with a weak D call TRBD1 (6 bases). Deletions cut 8 bases from V and 5 bases from J, with 10 bases between. From germline, CDR1 is LNHDA and CDR2 SQIVND (reference sequence). The length of the CDR3 is 11 residues. CDR3 sequence: CASAQGNEQYF. CDR3 sequence (DNA): TGTGCCAGTGCTCAGGGGAACGAGCAGTACTTC.

This chain links TRBV6-1 with TRBJ1-5; TRBD1 matches 7 bases. The germline V gene has CDR1 MNHNS and CDR2 SASEGT. With V trimmed by 1 base and J by 7 bases, 4 bases remained unmatched. This CDR3 is built from 14 residues. Written as DNA, the CDR3 is TGTGCCAGCAGTGAAGAGGGGGCGGGCCAGCCCCAGCATTTT. Translated: CASSEEGAGQPQHF.

The V and J genes are TRBV18 and TRBJ2-1; no clear D gene. V was clipped by 0 bases and J by 2 bases, with 8 bases between them. The CDR3 sequence is 15 residues long. The V gene's germline CDR1 is KGHSH and CDR2 LQKENI. The CDR3 region is CASSPPTPAYNEQFF. CDR3 nucleotide sequence: TGTGCCAGCTCACCACCGACCCCAGCCTACAATGAGCAGTTCTTC.

This chain uses TRBV9 with TRBJ1-1, with D possibly TRBD1 on 6 matching bases. Between the trimmed V and J ends, which lost 0 bases and 8 bases, there was a span of 11 bases. The CDR3 consists of 13 residues. Germline-derived CDR1 and CDR2 are SGDLS and YYNGEE. The CDR3 coding sequence is TGTGCCAGCAGCGTAGTAGCACAGGGAGAAGCTTTCTTT. Its translation is CASSVVAQGEAFF.

The chain has TRBV14 and TRBJ2-3, with D unclear. The CDR3 is made up of 15 amino acids. The germline V and J ends were trimmed by 0 bases and 1 base, with 8 bases remaining between them. Per germline, CDR1 SGHDN and CDR2 FVKESK. The CDR3 nucleotides read TGTGCCAGCAGCCAAGACCGGATAGGCACAGATACGCAGTATTTT. Amino acid sequence: CASSQDRIGTDTQYF.

The chain uses TRBV9 and TRBJ1-2; weak D call: TRBD1 (5 bases). Deletions cut 2 bases from V and 7 bases from J, with 12 bases between. This CDR3 is built from 13 residues. CDR1 is SGDLS, CDR2 YYNGEE, per germline. Here the CDR3 DNA reads TGTGCCAGCAGCGTGGAGGGGTCGGGTGGCTACACCTTC. As protein: CASSVEGSGGYTF. The entire variable domain, with the rest obtained from reference TRBV9 and TRBJ1-2, is as follows: DSGVTQTPKHLITATGQRVTLRCSPRSGDLSVYWYQQSLDQGLQFLIQYYNGEERAKGNILERFSAQQFPDLHSELNLSSLELGDSALYFCASSVEGSGGYTFGSGTRLTVV.

This clone was observed a few times. V is TRBV6-5 and J is TRBJ2-7; a weak D match, TRBD1 (6 bases). The CDR3 has 12 residues. CDR1 and CDR2 from the germline V gene are MNHEY and SVGAGI. Trimming removed 9 bases at V and 0 bases at J, with 9 bases between. This CDR3 reads CASSDSSYEQYF. The CDR3, as DNA: TGTGCCAGTTCGGACAGCTCCTACGAGCAGTACTTC.

The rearrangement links TRBV13 to TRBJ1-5, with TRBD1 matching 7 bases. This CDR3 region has 13 residues. In germline, CDR1 is PRHDT, CDR2 FYEKMQ (reference sequence). Trimming removed 5 bases from V and 5 bases from J; junction bases left unmatched: 3. CDR3 sequence: CASSAGTDQPQHF. The CDR3, as DNA: TGTGCCAGCAGCGCCGGGACAGATCAGCCCCAGCATTTT. Using reference TRBV13 and TRBJ1-5 for the parts outside the CDR3, the full variable domain is AAGVIQSPRHLIKEKRETATLKCYPIPRHDTVYWYQQGPGQDPQFLISFYEKMQSDKGSIPDRFSAQQFSDYHSELNMSSLELGDSALYFCASSAGTDQPQHFGDGTRLSIL.

The chain joins TRBV10-1 to TRBJ2-2; D may be TRBD2 (6 bases). This CDR3 comprises 15 residues. The V and J ends lost 5 bases and 1 base respectively, with 11 bases between them. Germline V gives CDR1 WNHNN, CDR2 SYGVQD (reference sequence). The CDR3 DNA reads TGCGCCAGCAGTTCGGAGGGCTTGAACACCGGGGAGCTGTTTTTT. Translated, it gives CASSSEGLNTGELFF.

The V and J genes are TRBV20-1 and TRBJ2-3; no definite D call. Germline loops: CDR1 DFQATT, CDR2 SNEGSKA (reference sequence). Trimming took off 0 bases at V and 12 bases at J, with 10 bases between the two ends. This CDR3 has 11 residues. The CDR3 coding sequence is TGCAGTGCTAGAGAGGCAGTGTACCAGTATTTT. This sequence encodes CSAREAVYQYF.

The chain links TRBV9 to TRBJ2-1; 9 nucleotides agree with TRBD2. The CDR3 has 16 amino acids. V gave up 2 bases and J gave up 4 bases; unmatched junction bases: 7. CDR1 is SGDLS, CDR2 YYNGEE, per germline. The CDR3 spells CASSVHSGRGYNEQFF. CDR3 DNA: TGTGCCAGCAGCGTCCATAGCGGGAGAGGGTACAATGAGCAGTTCTTC.